Listed here are 13 T cell receptor beta chains from one sample, sequenced in a study of molecular identifiers for immune sequencing clone quantification. One entry per CDR3 protein, called by TCRdb with MiXCR from the PCR reads. This table has about 300,000 distinct CDR3 sequences, 20% to 25% appearing once. The sample comprised naive CD8+ T cells from blood, with Jurkat cell RNA spiked in. Documented subset: FACS-sorted CD8+CD4-CCR7+CD45RA+ naive T cells. Receptors originate from a human donor in good health. Some libraries in this study had Jurkat cell RNA spiked in.

This clonotype was picked up many times. The chain combines TRBV29-1 with TRBJ2-2, with 12 bases matching TRBD2. The CDR3 is 16 amino acids. V was pared by 0 bases and J by 4 bases, with 3 bases of the junction left unmatched. Per germline, CDR1 SQVTM and CDR2 ANQGSEA. The CDR3 loop is CSVEEASGGATGELFF. CDR3 nucleotide sequence: TGCAGCGTTGAAGAGGCTAGCGGGGGGGCCACCGGGGAGCTGTTTTTT.

The rearrangement uses TRBV27 and TRBJ1-1; D may be TRBD1 (6 bases). Germline lookup yields CDR1 MNHEY and CDR2 SMNVEV (reference sequence). The V end lost 3 bases, the J end lost 4 bases, and 15 bases lay between the germline ends. There are 15 residues in the CDR3. This CDR3 is CASSFLGGLSTEAFF. CDR3 DNA: TGTGCCAGCAGTTTTTTGGGGGGCTTGAGCACTGAAGCTTTCTTT.

This clonotype was detected a few times. The genes are TRBV7-2 and TRBJ2-6; D not certain. V gave up 4 bases and J gave up 2 bases, with 9 bases separating them. The germline CDR1 and CDR2 sequences are SGHTA and FQGNSA. This CDR3 spans 15 amino acids. CDR3: CASSSQETGANVLTF. The CDR3 DNA reads as TGTGCCAGCAGCTCCCAGGAGACTGGGGCCAACGTCCTGACTTTC.

This clonotype has at least ten counts. The chain carries TRBV29-1 and TRBJ2-2; D gene unclear. V lost 7 bases, J lost 4 bases, and 7 bases lay in between. CDR3 length: 11 residues. CDR1 SQVTM and CDR2 ANQGSEA come from the germline V gene. DNA of the CDR3: TGCAGCGCTTCAGGCACCGGGGAGCTGTTTTTT. This codes for CSASGTGELFF.

The chain is built from TRBV7-9 and TRBJ2-3, with TRBD2 identical over 13 bases. The CDR3 extends over 19 amino acids. Unmatched junction bases numbered 15, after V lost 5 bases and J lost 4 bases. Germline V lookup: CDR1 SEHNR, CDR2 FQNEAQ (reference sequence). CDR3 DNA sequence: TGTGCCAGCAGCACCGCCGAACTAGCGGGGGGGCCAATTTCAGATACGCAGTATTTT. Translating it yields CASSTAELAGGPISDTQYF.

To note about this clonotype: A much larger clonotype is one base distant, so this may be a read error. The gene calls are TRBV25-1 and TRBJ2-1, with a possible D match to TRBD2 (6 bases). Trimming shortened V by 7 bases and J by 2 bases, and 12 bases separated the two germline ends. CDR3 length: 14 amino acids. Germline V gene lookup returns CDR1 MGHDK and CDR2 SYGVNS. Here the CDR3 DNA reads TGTGCCAGCACGGACTATGGCCCCTACAATGAGCAGTTCTTC. Translation gives CASTDYGPYNEQFF.

Comment on this clonotype: Just one base apart from a much larger clone, this may be a read error. The chain uses TRBV7-6 and TRBJ2-5, with 9 nucleotides matching TRBD1. The junction had 7 bases not matched to a gene; V was cut back by 1 base and J by 4 bases. There are 16 residues in the CDR3. Per the germline V gene, CDR1 is SGHVS and CDR2 is FNYEAQ. The CDR3 spells CASSLGGTGLRETQYF. The CDR3 DNA is TGTGCCAGCAGCTTAGGTGGGACAGGGCTACGAGAGACCCAGTACTTC.

This clonotype was seen at least ten times. V gene TRBV2 combines with J gene TRBJ1-5; 7 nucleotides line up with TRBD1. The CDR3 extends over 14 amino acids. Germline assignment: CDR1 SNHLY and CDR2 FYNNEI. Trimming at V came to 3 bases and at J to 5 bases, leaving 4 bases not matched to a gene. In nucleotides, the CDR3 is TGTGCCAGCAGTGATCGTACAGGGGATCAGCCCCAGCATTTT. This translates into CASSDRTGDQPQHF.

There are many counts of this clonotype. V gene TRBV20-1 combines with J gene TRBJ2-7, with D possibly TRBD2 on 6 matching bases. Germline V CDR1 and CDR2: DFQATT, SNEGSKA (reference sequence). Trimming removed 0 bases from V and 2 bases from J, with 14 bases in between. This CDR3 spans 15 amino acids. CDR3 residues: CSARDPTEGTYEQYF. The CDR3 DNA sequence: TGCAGTGCTAGAGATCCGACGGAGGGCACCTACGAGCAGTACTTC.

About this clonotype itself: This could be a read error, since a much larger clone is one nucleotide away. V usage is TRBV12-3 or TRBV12-4 and J usage is TRBJ2-5; weak D call: TRBD2 (5 bases). The length of the CDR3 is 15 residues. The V and J ends lost 6 bases and 7 bases respectively, with 21 bases between them. Here the CDR3 reads CASSVRESALGTQYF. The CDR3 region has the DNA TGTGCCAGCAGCGTAAGGGAGTCCGCTCTGGGGACCCAGTACTTC.

This clonotype showed up many times. This chain uses TRBV9 with TRBJ1-5, with 7 bases matching TRBD1. The length of the CDR3 is 16 residues. Germline trimming cut 3 bases from V and 0 bases from J; bases unmatched to any gene: 6. Germline CDR1 SGDLS, CDR2 YYNGEE. The CDR3 loop is CASSAQGQYSNQPQHF. The CDR3 DNA is TGTGCCAGCAGCGCCCAGGGACAGTATAGCAATCAGCCCCAGCATTTT.

The table lists this clonotype with many counts. The chain couples TRBV5-1 to TRBJ2-1; possible D gene TRBD1, 5 bases. Germline loops: CDR1 SGHRS, CDR2 YFSETQ. The ends were cut back, 4 bases at V and 5 bases at J, with 13 bases in the middle. This CDR3 has 14 residues. In nucleotides, the CDR3 is TGCGCCAGCAGCCCCGGCTGGGGCGACAATGAGCAGTTCTTC. Its protein product is CASSPGWGDNEQFF.

This chain connects TRBV7-9 to TRBJ2-7; D uncertain. V lost 5 bases and J 0 bases, leaving 14 bases between the germline ends. Germline CDR1 is SEHNR and CDR2 is FQNEAQ (reference sequence). This CDR3 spans 15 amino acids. The CDR3 DNA reads TGTGCCAGCAGCCCGAGTGGAACAAACTCCTACGAGCAGTACTTC. Translating it yields CASSPSGTNSYEQYF.